The TCR beta chain described here comes from a study of OX40 agonist ivuxolimab in advanced cancers. The V and J ends lost 1 base and 4 bases, in that order; junction bases with no gene match: 2. The germline V gene encodes CDR1 SEHNR and CDR2 FQNEAQ (reference sequence). This CDR3 spans 15 amino acids. Here immunoSEQ multiplex PCR was the method, and the copy in TCRdb shows in-frame clones only, minus some. The sample has about 32,000 clones, more than 70% seen once; the top ten hold 26%. The chain uses TRBV7-9 and TRBJ2-1, with 9 nucleotides matching TRBD2. Material: CD4+ or CD8+ T cells sorted from blood, obtained in a trial of the OX40 agonist ivuxolimab. The clonotype was recovered from an adult with an advanced solid tumor such as melanoma, head and neck, liver or kidney cancer. The CDR3 sequence: CASSLVTSGYNEQFF. CDR3 in DNA: TGTGCCAGCAGCTTAGTAACTAGCGGGTACAATGAGCAGTTCTTC.